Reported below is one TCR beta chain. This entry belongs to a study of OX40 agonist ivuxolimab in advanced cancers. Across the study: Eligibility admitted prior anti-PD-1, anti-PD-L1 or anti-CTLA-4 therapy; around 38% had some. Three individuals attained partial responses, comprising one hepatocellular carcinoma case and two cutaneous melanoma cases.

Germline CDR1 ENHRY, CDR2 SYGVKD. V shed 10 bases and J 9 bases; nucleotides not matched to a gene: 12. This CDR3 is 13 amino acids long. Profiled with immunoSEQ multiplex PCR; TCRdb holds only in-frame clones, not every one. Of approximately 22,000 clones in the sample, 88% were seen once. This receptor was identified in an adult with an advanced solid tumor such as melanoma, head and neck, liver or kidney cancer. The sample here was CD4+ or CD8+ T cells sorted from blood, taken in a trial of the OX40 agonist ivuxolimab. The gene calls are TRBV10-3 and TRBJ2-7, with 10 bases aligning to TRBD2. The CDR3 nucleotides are TGTGCCAGTAGCGGGAGGACCTCCGGGGGGCAGTACTTC. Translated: CASSGRTSGGQYF.